This T cell receptor (beta chain) was observed in a study of CD8+ T cells in alopecia areata. The V gene end was trimmed by 0 bases and the J gene end by 2 bases; junction bases not matched to a gene: 11. The CDR3 spans 18 residues. Germline V lookup: CDR1 PRHDT, CDR2 FYEKMQ (reference sequence). This clone was counted once. Antigen: not known. RNA was isolated and reverse transcribed to cDNA, the sequencing template. Sequencing was performed with immunoSEQ multiplex PCR; in TCRdb, only in-frame clones are kept and a portion is missing. This sample carries approximately 300,000 clones, roughly 64% of them seen once, and the ten largest clones take approximately 1.7%. Noted treatment: oral pan-JAK inhibitor, 5-10 mg twice daily. Samples from alopecia areata patients were lesional scalp punch biopsies and peripheral blood. Study results and limitations: Tissue-resident alphabeta T cells belonging to normal skin likewise get sequenced within scalp specimens. On tofacitinib, scalp clonality and expanded CD8+ clones among top 100 fell significantly. There were many expanded lesional clones persisting in scalp and blood during tofacitinib.

The sequence derives from a human donor with alopecia areata. This rearrangement joins TRBV13 to TRBJ2-7, with 9 bases identical to TRBD2. Sample: CD4+ T cells sorted from blood, taken at week 24, from a patient treated with tofacitinib. The CDR3 DNA sequence: TGTGCCAGCAGCTTAGGCCCCGGAGGTAGCGGGGGAACCTACGAGCAGTACTTC. It is translated as CASSLGPGGSGGTYEQYF.